This TCR beta chain stems from a study of Ad26.COV2.S vaccination and SARS-CoV-2 variants. For the study at large: Into the muscle, Ad26.COV2.S was dosed once or twice, 56 days apart.

Regarding treatment: around 19 received Ad26.COV2.S at low or high dose, single or two shots; about 5 received placebo; per-sample allocation not given. Following the first vaccine or placebo injection, samples were taken on day 63. Donation came from an adult in Boston who was aged 18-55 years. Expressing Wuhan-strain SARS-CoV-2 spike, an Ad26 vector served as the vaccine. Produced via immunoSEQ multiplex PCR; TCRdb's table is partial and in-frame only. The repertoire holds hundreds of thousands of clones, with around 87% as singletons. The receptor's source is a person between 18 and 65 years old who received the Ad26.COV2.S COVID-19 vaccine or a placebo. The source material was peripheral blood, sampled in a trial of Ad26.COV2.S vaccine versus placebo.

CDR3 sequence (DNA): TGTGCCAGCAAGGACAGTGCCAATCAGCCCCAGCATTTT. This translates into CASKDSANQPQHF. V gene TRBV6-5 combines with J gene TRBJ1-5, with D possibly TRBD1 on 6 matching bases. V lost 7 bases and J 3 bases, leaving 10 bases between the germline ends. In germline, CDR1 is MNHEY, CDR2 SVGAGI. The CDR3 extends over 13 amino acids.